The text below deals with one T cell receptor beta chain. Its antigen remains unidentified. This sample was included in a study of glioma-infiltrating T cells. Amplification of TCR alpha and beta CDR3 regions from RNA used iRepertoire nested multiplex PCR. One-step reverse transcription and amplification started from roughly 100-400 ng of tissue mRNA or PBMC total RNA. TCRdb reprocessed the multiplex PCR reads with MiXCR, giving one entry per CDR3 protein. This table has about 10,000 distinct CDR3 sequences, 56% appearing once. The study, taken as a whole, reports: Tissue-blood divergence was below expectation in non-neoplastic patients, above in gliomas. Only very few CDR3 sequences appeared in both tissue and blood.

Germline values: CDR1 SGHVS, CDR2 FNYEAQ. V gave up 6 bases and J gave up 6 bases, with 24 bases separating them. CDR3 length: 17 amino acids. Sample: glioma tissue, nonneoplastic brain tissue, or PBMCs (not recorded which). The rearrangement links TRBV7-6 to TRBJ1-3; tentative D call: TRBD1 (5 bases). The receptor was isolated from a human donor with low-grade glioma or glioblastoma, undergoing nonglioma brain surgery, or in good health (not recorded which). DNA for the CDR3: TGTGCCAGCAGTATAGATCCGGCCCCAGGGTGCAAAAACACCATATATTTT. Encoded protein: CASSIDPAPGCKNTIYF.